The clone carrying this T cell receptor beta chain occurred a few times. The TCR beta library used iRepertoire HTBI primers with Arm-PCR amplification of CDR3. MiXCR, applied by TCRdb to the multiplex PCR reads, yields one record per CDR3 protein. The data contain 650,000 to 850,000 distinct CDR3 sequences, 25% to 35% of them seen just once; the ten biggest clones take up under 50%. The time point here: persistent/refractory GD, antithyroid drugs over 5 years with positive TRAb. PBMC-derived RNA was used for the TCR library. The sample is drawn from a study of regulatory T cells in long-lasting Graves disease. The V and J ends lost 3 bases and 0 bases respectively, with 12 bases between them. The length of the CDR3 is 15 residues. From germline, CDR1 is DFQATT and CDR2 SNEGSKA (reference sequence).

This clonotype was obtained from a female donor with Graves disease. The gene calls are TRBV20-1 and TRBJ1-5; maybe TRBD1 (5 bases). Sequencing used peripheral blood mononuclear cells (PBMCs), obtained when the disease was refractory, from a patient treated with antithyroid drugs. CDR3 in DNA: TGCAGTGCTAGTACAGGATGGGATAGCAATCAGCCCCAGCATTTT. This translates into CSASTGWDSNQPQHF.